Sequencing of this T cell receptor (beta chain) was carried out in a study of identifying expanded T cells in peripheral blood. Findings and caveats of the study: Clone count variance between roughly 2-week samples rose with total template count.

No infections or other immune events were documented during collection. As concerns this clone: The antigen is undetermined.

Generated by immunoSEQ multiplex PCR, the TCRdb table keeps only in-frame clones and is missing some. The data show roughly 56,000 clones, with about four fifths seen just once and under 20% held by the top ten. Deletions cut 5 bases from V and 7 bases from J, with 10 bases between. Germline CDR1 is PRHDT and CDR2 is FYEKMQ (reference sequence). The length of the CDR3 is 12 residues. The rearrangement joins TRBV13 to TRBJ2-3; no firm D call. The sample was blood. This receptor was taken from a person between 18 and 75 years old in good health. The DNA of the CDR3 is TGTGCCAGCAGCGCTGGTGGGAATACGCAGTATTTT. As protein: CASSAGGNTQYF.